The 22 T cell receptor beta chains listed next were all sequenced from one sample in a study of CDR3 diversity in severe acne. TCRdb analysed the PCR reads with MiXCR anew, one entry per CDR3 protein. The table lists roughly 100,000 distinct CDR3 sequences, about half of them singletons, with 9.5% to 15% in the top ten. The sequenced sample was blood. The source is a male donor with acne.

This chain joins TRBV19 and TRBJ1-1; TRBD1 aligns across 9 bases. The germline gives CDR1 LNHDA, CDR2 SQIVND (reference sequence). With V trimmed by 3 bases and J by 5 bases, 10 bases remained unmatched. The CDR3 runs to 16 residues. The CDR3 reads CASSISDYRGRTEAFF. The CDR3 DNA follows: TGTGCCAGTAGTATTTCCGATTACAGGGGGCGTACTGAAGCTTTCTTT.

Ten or more counts support this clonotype. V is TRBV11-2 and J is TRBJ2-1; D is unclear. V shed 5 bases and J shed 3 bases, with 5 bases lying between them. Germline V lookup: CDR1 SGHAT, CDR2 FQNNGV. The CDR3 consists of 12 residues. Written as DNA, the CDR3 is TGTGCCAGCAGCCCCGACTACAATGAGCAGTTCTTC. It encodes CASSPDYNEQFF.

The chain joins TRBV4-1 to TRBJ1-1; tentative D call: TRBD1 (6 bases). V was clipped by 1 base and J by 6 bases, with 12 bases between them. CDR3 length: 14 amino acids. Germline loops: CDR1 MGHRA, CDR2 YSYEKL. CDR3 loop: CASSQVYRVAEAFF. CDR3 in DNA: TGCGCCAGCAGCCAAGTCTACAGGGTCGCTGAAGCTTTCTTT.

The chain joins TRBV24-1 to TRBJ2-5; TRBD2 matches at 7 bases. Germline values: CDR1 KGHDR, CDR2 SFDVKD. The CDR3 runs 15 residues. V shed 4 bases, J shed 5 bases, and the junction held 9 bases outside the gene matches. This CDR3 is CATSERGGGSETQYF. The CDR3 DNA reads as TGTGCCACCAGTGAAAGGGGCGGGGGATCCGAGACCCAGTACTTC.

In its sample, this clonotype was seen many times. V is TRBV6-1 and J is TRBJ1-5; possibly TRBD1 for D (5 bases). Germline V gene sequence: CDR1 MNHNS, CDR2 SASEGT. V was shortened by 4 bases and J by 6 bases, with 10 bases between the two germline ends. This CDR3 region has 13 residues. The CDR3 sequence is CASSGGKSQPQHF. Here the CDR3 DNA reads TGTGCCAGCAGTGGGGGGAAAAGTCAGCCCCAGCATTTT.

This chain's CDR3 is CATRTYIRRTENYGYTF. In nucleotides, the CDR3 is TGTGCCACTAGGACCTATATTCGGAGGACAGAAAACTATGGCTACACCTTC. V gene TRBV28 combines with J gene TRBJ1-2, with D possibly TRBD1 on 6 matching bases. The CDR3 runs 17 residues. Deletions cut 10 bases from V and 2 bases from J, with 26 bases between. CDR1 and CDR2 from the germline V gene are MDHEN and SYDVKM.

This chain connects TRBV10-3 to TRBJ2-5; 8 nucleotides line up with TRBD1. This CDR3 spans 16 amino acids. The V gene's germline CDR1 is ENHRY and CDR2 SYGVKD. V trimming: 6 bases; J trimming: 4 bases; junction bases outside the gene matches: 13. The CDR3: CAISGERQGRRETQYF. CDR3 bases: TGTGCCATCAGCGGTGAGAGACAGGGGAGAAGAGAGACCCAGTACTTC.

The sample holds many counts of this clonotype. Relative to the germline gene, one junction end is altered; a read error may explain this. The chain carries TRBV11-2 and TRBJ2-7, with 8 bases that match TRBD1. Looked up from germline, CDR1 is SGHAT and CDR2 is FQNNGV. The CDR3 is 15 residues long. CDR3 sequence (DNA): TGTGCCAGCAGTTTACAGGGGGATGGATCCTATGAGCAGTACTTC. Protein sequence: CASSLQGDGSYEQYF.

The chain is built from TRBV11-1 and TRBJ1-4; unclear D gene. With 0 bases removed from V and 7 bases from J, the gap between germline ends came to 12 bases. This CDR3 has 15 amino acids. The germline V gene has CDR1 SGHAT and CDR2 FQDESV (reference sequence). The CDR3 here is CASSLAPSEGEKLFF. The CDR3, as DNA: TGTGCCAGCAGCTTAGCCCCCTCAGAAGGTGAAAAACTGTTTTTT.

Points on this clonotype: It may be a read error: a sequence one base away is much more abundant. V gene TRBV7-2 combines with J gene TRBJ2-3, with D unclear. In germline, CDR1 is SGHTA, CDR2 FQGNSA. The CDR3 loop spans 14 amino acids. The CDR3 nucleotides read TGTGCCAGCGGCTTAAGGCTTTCCACAGATACGCAGTATTTT. It codes for CASGLRLSTDTQYF.

This clonotype was seen at least ten times. The V call is TRBV30, the J call TRBJ1-5; the D is unclear. Germline loops: CDR1 GTSNPN, CDR2 SVGIG (reference sequence). The germline V and J ends were trimmed by 2 bases and 2 bases, with 7 bases remaining between them. This CDR3 has 13 amino acids. The DNA of the CDR3 is TGTGCCTGGAGTCTAACGCGCAATCAGCCCCAGCATTTT. Residues: CAWSLTRNQPQHF.

This clonotype showed up just a few times. The chain is built from TRBV20-1 and TRBJ2-5, with 12 bases lining up with TRBD2. In germline, CDR1 is DFQATT, CDR2 SNEGSKA (reference sequence). The CDR3 extends over 13 amino acids. CDR3 bases: TGCAGCGGACTAGCGGGGCTGCAGGAGACCCAGTACTTC. Its protein is CSGLAGLQETQYF.

This clonotype has a count of ten or more. The J gene is TRBJ1-1, the V gene TRBV6-6; D is ambiguous. V shed 0 bases and J shed 7 bases, with 12 bases lying between them. The germline V gene has CDR1 MNHNY and CDR2 SVGAGI (reference sequence). This CDR3 is 14 amino acids long. CDR3 DNA: TGTGCCAGCAGTTACTCGTTAGGGATAGGTGAAGCTTTCTTT. It codes for CASSYSLGIGEAFF.

V gene TRBV2 combines with J gene TRBJ1-4, with TRBD1 matching over 11 bases. Germline values: CDR1 SNHLY, CDR2 FYNNEI. CDR3 length: 15 residues. The V gene end was trimmed by 7 bases and the J gene end by 7 bases; junction bases not matched to a gene: 8. The CDR3 loop reads CASILDRGPAEKLFF. The CDR3 DNA reads as TGTGCCAGCATCCTGGACAGGGGGCCTGCTGAAAAACTGTTTTTT. Full variable domain (outside the CDR3, taken from reference TRBV2 and TRBJ1-4): EPEVTQTPSHQVTQMGQEVILRCVPISNHLYFYWYRQILGQKVEFLVSFYNNEISEKSEIFDDQFSVERPDGSNFTLKIRSTKLEDSAMYFCASILDRGPAEKLFFGSGTQLSVL.

The chain joins TRBV7-3 to TRBJ2-7, with a tentative D call TRBD1 (6 bases). The CDR3 length is 13 residues. The germline V gene encodes CDR1 SGHTA and CDR2 FQGTGA. V lost 6 bases and J 2 bases, leaving 11 bases between the germline ends. The CDR3, as DNA: TGTGCCAGCAGTCCGGACAGACCCTACGAGCAGTACTTC. Its protein is CASSPDRPYEQYF.

The chain carries TRBV5-6 and TRBJ1-5; D not certain. V was pared by 4 bases and J by 5 bases, with 22 bases between. This CDR3 contains 17 residues. Germline loops: CDR1 SGHDT, CDR2 YYEEEE. CDR3 in DNA: TGTGCCAGCAGCCGCACCACCAGGTCCTGGCGGGATCAGCCCCAGCATTTT. It yields the protein CASSRTTRSWRDQPQHF.

The J gene is TRBJ2-1, the V gene TRBV6-1, with 11 bases aligning to TRBD1. The ends lost 2 bases at V and 3 bases at J; junction bases unmatched: 3. The CDR3 length is 16 residues. Germline V gene sequence: CDR1 MNHNS, CDR2 SASEGT. The CDR3, as DNA: TGTGCCAGCAGTGAAAGGACAGGGGGCGACTACAATGAGCAGTTCTTC. Amino acid sequence: CASSERTGGDYNEQFF.

The table lists this clonotype with a few counts. This chain joins TRBV25-1 and TRBJ2-6; the D is unclear. The V end lost 3 bases, the J end lost 4 bases, and 10 bases lay between the germline ends. CDR1 is MGHDK and CDR2 is SYGVNS in the germline V gene. The CDR3 sequence is 15 residues long. The CDR3 loop is CASSDLGSGANVLTF. The CDR3 DNA is TGTGCCAGCAGTGATTTGGGGTCCGGGGCCAACGTCCTGACTTTC.

This clonotype was counted a few times. This sequence joins TRBV7-3 and TRBJ2-7; the D gene is possibly TRBD2 (5 bases). Looked up from germline, CDR1 is SGHTA and CDR2 is FQGTGA. Trimming shortened V by 5 bases and J by 7 bases, and 15 bases separated the two germline ends. This CDR3 comprises 13 residues. The CDR3 region has the DNA TGTGCCAGCAGCCCTATGGGAGTTTCGGAGCAGTACTTC. This codes for CASSPMGVSEQYF.

This rearrangement joins TRBV10-3 to TRBJ2-5, with a tentative D call TRBD2 (6 bases). V gave up 0 bases and J gave up 1 base, with 15 bases separating them. The germline V gene encodes CDR1 ENHRY and CDR2 SYGVKD. The CDR3 sequence is 17 residues long. The CDR3 DNA reads as TGTGCCATCAGTGAGTCATCGGGGGAGAGGGTCCAAGAGACCCAGTACTTC. Translation: CAISESSGERVQETQYF.

Concerning this clonotype itself: At one of its ends the junction is not consistent with the germline gene, which may arise from a read error. V gene TRBV9 combines with J gene TRBJ2-1; D possibly corresponds to TRBD1 (6 bases). Germline CDR1 is SGDLS and CDR2 is YYNGEE. The CDR3 is 13 residues long. CDR3 coding DNA: TGTGCCAGTACAGGGACCCCCTACAACGAGCAATTCTTC. It codes for CASTGTPYNEQFF.

J is TRBJ1-5 and V is TRBV30; D is perhaps TRBD1 (6 bases). The CDR3 has 15 amino acids. Germline values: CDR1 GTSNPN, CDR2 SVGIG (reference sequence). V shed 3 bases and J shed 7 bases, with 19 bases lying between them. This CDR3 reads CAWSAGHLRGQPQHF. The CDR3 DNA sequence: TGTGCCTGGAGCGCGGGACACCTTCGAGGGCAGCCCCAGCATTTT.